This TCR beta chain was found in a study of identical twins. One entry per CDR3 protein results from TCRdb running MiXCR on the 5' RACE reads. The repertoire holds hundreds of thousands of distinct CDR3 sequences, roughly 20% seen once, with around 12% in the top ten. From germline, CDR1 is SEHNR and CDR2 FQNEAQ (reference sequence). The ends were cut back, 5 bases at V and 2 bases at J, with 7 bases in the middle. The CDR3 consists of 12 residues. This clonotype showed up just a few times. Its cognate antigen is unknown. Study-wide results and limits: Within cord blood, abundant beta clonotypes carried fewer insertions, but memory repertoires showed no such trend.

This sample also appeared in a second study, on T cells expressing NK-cell markers. This second report adds: The study drew TCR beta repertoires from sorted CD3+CD56+NKG2C+, CD3+CD56+NKG2C- and CD3+CD56-NKG2C+ T cells. Among the eight sequenced donors, seven tested HCMV-seropositive and one tested seronegative. NKG2C+ dominant clonotype frequencies in six donors were roughly 1.0-8% of CD8+ T cells.

The material sequenced was PBMCs. This TCR was recovered from a woman between 18 and 30 years old in good health. The rearrangement uses TRBV7-9 and TRBJ2-7; D ambiguous. CDR3 amino acids: CASSQAPYEQYF. In DNA, the CDR3 is TGTGCCAGCAGCCAAGCCCCCTACGAGCAGTACTTC.